These 8 T cell receptor beta chains came from one sample sequenced in a study of blood T cell repertoires in COVID-19. Assay: immunoSEQ multiplex PCR; the TCRdb copy retains only in-frame clones and omits some. The sample includes 200,000 to 250,000 clones, roughly four fifths of them seen just once. Sequencing was done on a sample of peripheral blood. The source is a woman of 80 years or more with COVID-19, enrolled during active disease.

The genes are TRBV4-1 and TRBJ1-5, with 9 positions matching TRBD1. CDR1 is MGHRA and CDR2 is YSYEKL in the germline V gene. There are 14 residues in the CDR3. Germline trimming cut 6 bases from V and 6 bases from J; bases unmatched to any gene: 6. Here the CDR3 DNA reads TGCGCCAGCAGTCATACGACAGGGGGTCAGCCCCAGCATTTT. Amino acid sequence: CASSHTTGGQPQHF.

This clone is a singleton in its sample. The V and J genes are TRBV24-1 and TRBJ2-1; perhaps TRBD1 as D (5 bases). V shed 4 bases and J shed 3 bases, with 6 bases lying between them. The length of the CDR3 is 13 residues. Germline CDR1 reads KGHDR; CDR2 reads SFDVKD. The CDR3 bases are TGTGCCACCAGTGACCAGGGCTACAATGAGCAGTTCTTC. As protein: CATSDQGYNEQFF.

V usage is TRBV4-2 and J usage is TRBJ1-1; 7 bases are a match to TRBD1. Germline CDR1 and CDR2: LGHNA and YNFKEQ. The CDR3 covers 14 residues. V lost 5 bases and J lost 6; bases outside the gene matches: 9. As DNA, the CDR3 is TGTGCCAGCAGCGACGCAGGGGGTACGGCTGAAGCTTTCTTT. Protein product: CASSDAGGTAEAFF.

The gene calls are TRBV7-9 and TRBJ2-3, with TRBD1 identical over 7 bases. J lost 3 bases, V lost 2 bases, and 2 bases had no gene match. The CDR3 has 14 amino acids. Germline V gene sequence: CDR1 SEHNR, CDR2 FQNEAQ (reference sequence). In nucleotides, the CDR3 is TGTGCCAGCAGCTTATTGACAGGGACAGATACGCAGTATTTT. It translates to CASSLLTGTDTQYF.

This chain joins TRBV19 and TRBJ2-4; D is unresolved. Trimming took off 5 bases at V and 6 bases at J, with 14 bases between the two ends. CDR1 is LNHDA, CDR2 SQIVND, per germline (reference sequence). The CDR3 is made up of 14 amino acids. Written as DNA, the CDR3 is TGTGCCAGTAGTCCCGAAGAGTTTGGAAACATTCAGTACTTC. Its protein is CASSPEEFGNIQYF.

The V gene is TRBV18, the J gene TRBJ1-3; D possibly corresponds to TRBD1 (5 bases). The CDR3 extends over 15 amino acids. Germline V CDR1 and CDR2: KGHSH, LQKENI. V gave up 3 bases and J gave up 4 bases, with 13 bases separating them. The CDR3 DNA follows: TGTGCCAGCTCACCTCCTTTAGGGGAAGGAAACACCATATATTTT. As protein: CASSPPLGEGNTIYF.

This clone was picked up a small number of times. The rearrangement joins TRBV29-1 to TRBJ1-2; D possibly corresponds to TRBD1 (6 bases). This CDR3 comprises 12 residues. The germline V gene encodes CDR1 SQVTM and CDR2 ANQGSEA. Between the trimmed V and J ends, which lost 5 bases and 8 bases, there was a span of 15 bases. The CDR3 DNA reads as TGCAGCGTTTACAGGGTGGCGGAGGGCTACACCTTC. As protein: CSVYRVAEGYTF.

This rearrangement joins TRBV4-2 to TRBJ2-5; TRBD2 matches 9 bases. The CDR3 spans 16 residues. The germline gives CDR1 LGHNA, CDR2 YNFKEQ. V shed 0 bases, J shed 5 bases, and the junction held 7 bases outside the gene matches. The chain's CDR3 is CASSQDLGTSKETQYF. For the CDR3, the DNA is TGTGCCAGCAGCCAAGATTTGGGGACTAGCAAGGAGACCCAGTACTTC.